The TCR beta chain under discussion was sequenced for a study of blood T cell repertoires in COVID-19. The overall study: The analysed material was cDNA or gDNA that came from T cells, B-cell-depleted T cells, or PBMCs.

Sequencing used immunoSEQ multiplex PCR; TCRdb keeps in-frame clones, though not all of them. The table records about 72,000 clones, 82% of them present only once. V was clipped by 4 bases and J by 5 bases, with 16 bases between them. Germline V gene data show CDR1 as LNHDA and CDR2 as SQIVND (reference sequence). This CDR3 is 15 amino acids long. Sequences were obtained from peripheral blood. The chain joins TRBV19 to TRBJ2-3, with D unresolved. This TCR derives from a human donor in a cohort sampled during active COVID-19. In nucleotides, the CDR3 is TGTGCCAGTAGTAACCGAGTCAAAGCTGGAGATACGCAGTATTTT. Its protein product is CASSNRVKAGDTQYF.